The 10 T cell receptor beta chains reported below all come from one sample, sequenced in a study of blood T cells in healthy people across ages (dated by TCRdb to about 2015). Receptor amplification or capture employed 5' RACE. A second PCR of roughly 7 to 12 cycles was run with a J-beta primer mix and a sample-barcoded 5' primer. TCRdb reprocessed the public reads (quality trimming at Q25 with fastp, clone calling with MiXCR) and kept in-frame beta chains. Rows with one shared CDR3 protein collapse into an entry with the most common genes and DNA. The sample contains 1.5 million to 2 million distinct CDR3 sequences, about two fifths of them found a single time. The ten biggest clones cover more than 20% of the sample. The material sequenced was blood. These receptors came from a human donor in good health.

The chain combines TRBV12-3 or TRBV12-4 with TRBJ2-7, with D perhaps TRBD1 (5 bases). V was shortened by 0 bases and J by 2 bases, with 14 bases between the two germline ends. There are 16 residues in the CDR3. This CDR3 is CASSLAGRSRAYEQYF. In nucleotides, the CDR3 is TGTGCCAGCAGTTTAGCGGGGCGGTCTCGCGCCTACGAGCAGTACTTC.

The sample holds a few counts of this clonotype. The gene calls are TRBV12-3 or TRBV12-4 and TRBJ1-5, with D perhaps matching TRBD1 (5 bases). Trimming took 3 bases from V and 2 from J, leaving 17 bases between them. This CDR3 has 17 residues. This chain's CDR3 is CASSFRGGGEGNQPQHF. CDR3 DNA sequence: TGTGCCAGCAGTTTTCGTGGGGGAGGGGAGGGCAATCAGCCCCAGCATTTT.

The V and J genes are TRBV29-1 and TRBJ2-7, with D possibly being TRBD1 (5 bases). Germline V gene lookup returns CDR1 SQVTM and CDR2 ANQGSEA. CDR3 length: 13 residues. Trimming removed 3 bases at V and 4 bases at J, with 13 bases between. In DNA, the CDR3 is TGCAGCGTTGATACAGGCCGGGCTTACGAGCAGTACTTC. Amino acids: CSVDTGRAYEQYF.

V gene TRBV7-2 combines with J gene TRBJ2-3; TRBD2 might be the D (7 bases). V shed 11 bases and J shed 9 bases, with 27 bases lying between them. CDR3 length: 15 amino acids. Germline CDR1 SGHTA, CDR2 FQGNSA. The CDR3 reads CAAYPGAGAPRTQYF. The CDR3 coding sequence is TGTGCCGCATACCCCGGGGCGGGGGCCCCTCGGACGCAGTATTTT.

The chain recombines TRBV29-1 with TRBJ1-1; TRBD1 might be the D (5 bases). Deletions cut 6 bases from V and 1 base from J, with 12 bases between. CDR1 SQVTM and CDR2 ANQGSEA come from the germline V gene. CDR3 length: 13 amino acids. Written as DNA, the CDR3 is TGCAGCGTGAGTCTTGGGGGGAACACTGAAGCTTTCTTT. This encodes CSVSLGGNTEAFF.

As for this clonotype: One junction end disagrees with the germline gene, perhaps due to a read error. The rearrangement links TRBV5-1 to TRBJ2-1; 9 positions agree with TRBD2. The CDR3 runs to 14 residues. In germline, CDR1 is SGHRS, CDR2 YFSETQ. The CDR3 nucleotides read TGCGCCAGCACTAGCGGGGCCTCCTCTGATGAACAGTTCTTC. The encoded protein is CASTSGASSDEQFF. Together with reference TRBV5-1 and TRBJ2-1, the CDR3 gives the full variable domain: KAGVTQTPRYLIKTRGQQVTLSCSPISGHRSVSWYQQTPGQGLQFLFEYFSETQRNKGNFPGRFSGRQFSNSRSEMNVSTLELGDSALYLCASTSGASSDEQFFGPGTRLTVL.

CDR3 loop: CASSPRDSEIYEQYF. DNA for the CDR3: TGTGCCAGCAGCCCCCGGGACAGCGAAATCTACGAGCAGTACTTC. The genes are TRBV7-9 and TRBJ2-7, with 7 nucleotides matching TRBD1. The trim removed 5 bases at V and 3 bases at J, leaving 10 bases unmatched. Looked up from germline, CDR1 is SEHNR and CDR2 is FQNEAQ (reference sequence). The CDR3 contains 15 residues.

V gene TRBV7-2 combines with J gene TRBJ2-5, with TRBD2 matching 9 bases. Germline V gene sequence: CDR1 SGHTA, CDR2 FQGNSA. The CDR3 extends over 17 amino acids. J lost 1 base, V lost 1 base, and 7 bases had no gene match. CDR3 loop: CASSLVGAGGFQETQYF. In DNA form, the CDR3 reads TGTGCCAGCAGCTTAGTTGGGGCGGGGGGGTTCCAAGAGACCCAGTACTTC.

The chain has TRBV6-5 and TRBJ1-2, with D unclear. The CDR3 loop spans 15 amino acids. The V end lost 0 bases, the J end lost 8 bases, and 16 bases lay between the germline ends. The V gene's germline CDR1 is MNHEY and CDR2 SVGAGI. In nucleotides, the CDR3 is TGTGCCAGCAGTTACTCGGCCCTTGCCGTTGAGGGCTACACCTTC. As protein: CASSYSALAVEGYTF.

The chain joins TRBV20-1 to TRBJ2-1; no firm D call. Trimming stripped 2 bases from V and 0 bases from J, with 11 bases between. The CDR3 is made up of 15 amino acids. Germline V gene data show CDR1 as DFQATT and CDR2 as SNEGSKA (reference sequence). The CDR3 DNA follows: TGCAGTGCTAGAACGCCTGAGACCTCCTACAATGAGCAGTTCTTC. As protein: CSARTPETSYNEQFF.